Listed below are T cell receptor beta chains from one sample, sequenced in a study of cytomegalovirus exposure and HLA in healthy donors. The method was immunoSEQ multiplex PCR; TCRdb's version includes in-frame clones alone and lacks a portion of them. Among about 120,000 clones listed, roughly 80% were seen once. The sequenced material came from PBMCs. Source of these receptors: a female donor in good health and CMV-seropositive. Each CDR3 is given with its conserved first and last residue. D genes are given only for firm matches. Clone size is shown for a subset of rows, as once, few, many or a class of expanded clone.

>TRBJ2-3|.|TRBV5-4|.
TGTGCCAGCAGCTTCTCCACAGATACGCAGTATTTT
CASSFSTDTQYF
>TRBJ2-5|.|TRBV6-5|TRBD1
TGTGCCAGCAGTTCCTACAGGGGAAAAGGGGAGACCCAGTACTTC
CASSSYRGKGETQYF
>TRBJ2-3|.|TRBV7-3|TRBD2
TGTGCCAGCAGCCCGCCTGGGGGGACTAGCGGGCAAAACACAGATACGCAGTATTTT
CASSPPGGTSGQNTDTQYF
>TRBJ2-7|.|TRBV7-2|TRBD2
TGTGCCAGCACCTTCAACTCCGGGACTAGCCTCAACGAGCAGTACTTC
CASTFNSGTSLNEQYF
>TRBJ2-7|.|TRBV4-2|TRBD2
TGTGCCAGCAGCCAGGAATCCATTAGCGGGGGGATCAACTACGAGCAGTACTTC
CASSQESISGGINYEQYF
>TRBJ2-5|.|TRBV29-1|.
TGCACAGTCCGTGGTGGGGGGGGGCGGGGGGAGACCCAGTACTTC
CTVRGGGGRGETQYF
>TRBJ1-1|few|TRBV6-1|.
TGTGCCAGCAGTGAAGTATTTAACACTGAAGCTTTCTTT
CASSEVFNTEAFF
>TRBJ1-6|.|TRBV6-5|TRBD1
TGTGCCAGCAGATCTGACAGGGCTAATTCACCCCTCCACTTT
CASRSDRANSPLHF
>TRBJ2-2|.|TRBV7-3|TRBD2
TGTGCCAGCAGCCCGGGACTAGCGGGGGGGCGGAGCACCGGGGAGCTGTTTTTT
CASSPGLAGGRSTGELFF
>TRBJ2-5|few|TRBV6-1|.
TGTGCCAGCGGGCCCCAGCGGGACCAAGAGACCCAGTACTTC
CASGPQRDQETQYF
>TRBJ1-2|.|TRBV7-9|.
TGCGCCAGCAGCTTAGCGGGTCCAGGGGCTAACTATGGCTACACCTTC
CASSLAGPGANYGYTF
>TRBJ2-3|.|TRBV15|TRBD2
TGTGCCACCAGCCGAGGGGATAGCGGGTTGGGAGATACGCAGTATTTT
CATSRGDSGLGDTQYF
>TRBJ1-3|.|TRBV7-3|.
TGTGCCAGCAGCTCCAGACTCTCTGGAAACACCATATATTTT
CASSSRLSGNTIYF
>TRBJ2-1|.|TRBV7-2|.
TGTGCCAGCAGCTTCACAGACTACAATGAGCAGTTCTTC
CASSFTDYNEQFF
>TRBJ2-7|.|TRBV28|TRBD1
TGTGCCAGCAGTTCGGGACAGGACTCCTACGAGCAGTACTTC
CASSSGQDSYEQYF
>TRBJ1-2|.|TRBV2|TRBD1
TGTGCCAGCAGTGGGGACAGACAGGCTAACTATGGCTACACCTTC
CASSGDRQANYGYTF
>TRBJ2-2|.|TRBV4-1|TRBD2
TGCGCCAGCTGGGGGGAGGGGTCGGGTACCGGGGAGCTGTTTTTT
CASWGEGSGTGELFF
>TRBJ1-1|.|TRBV2|TRBD1
TGTGCCACCACCGTCTCCGGGACAGCGAACACTGAAGCTTTCTTT
CATTVSGTANTEAFF
>TRBJ2-1|.|TRBV4-2|TRBD2
TGTGCCAGCAGCCAAGAAGCTAGCGGGGTGTTCAATGAGCAGTTCTTC
CASSQEASGVFNEQFF
>TRBJ2-6|.|TRBV6-1|.
TGTGCCAGCAGTACTCGACAGTCTGGGGCCAACGTCCTGACTTTC
CASSTRQSGANVLTF
>TRBJ1-6|once|TRBV2|.
TGTGCCAGCATACCAGGAAGCTCCTATAATTCACCCCTCCACTTT
CASIPGSSYNSPLHF
>TRBJ2-5|.|TRBV5-1|.
TGCGCCAGCAGCTTGGAGGGGGTGACCCAGTACTTC
CASSLEGVTQYF
>TRBJ2-2|.|TRBV9|TRBD1
TGTGCCAGCAGCGTACTACAGGGGGCGGCCGGGGAGCTGTTTTTT
CASSVLQGAAGELFF
>TRBJ1-1|.|TRBV5-1|.
TGCGCCAGCAGCTTGGGGGCTCCGAAGAACACTGAAGCTTTCTTT
CASSLGAPKNTEAFF
>TRBJ1-6|.|TRBV4-1|.
TGCGCCAGCAGCCAAGAAGGATTATTAGGAGGGAATTCACCCCTCCACTTT
CASSQEGLLGGNSPLHF
>TRBJ1-2|.|TRBV27|.
TGTGCCAGCAGTTTACGGGCAGGGAGGGCTTATGGCTACACCTTC
CASSLRAGRAYGYTF
>TRBJ2-3|few|TRBV5-1|.
TGCGCCAGCAGCGATCGACAGCCCACAGATACGCAGTATTTT
CASSDRQPTDTQYF
>TRBJ2-1|.|TRBV6-5|.
TGTGCCAGCAGTGTCCAGGGGGGCAATGAGCAGTTCTTC
CASSVQGGNEQFF
>TRBJ1-3|once|TRBV6-1|TRBD1
TGTGCCAGCGATACAGGGGGAAGTGGCGACACCATATATTTT
CASDTGGSGDTIYF
>TRBJ1-4|.|TRBV4-1|TRBD1
TGCGCCAGCAGCCAACCGGGACAGGGGAATGAAAAACTGTTTTTT
CASSQPGQGNEKLFF
>TRBJ2-5|once|TRBV7-8|TRBD1
TGTGCCAGCAGTCCTGGGACAGAACAAGAGACCCAGTACTTC
CASSPGTEQETQYF
>TRBJ1-1|few|TRBV27|.
TGTGCCAGCAGTCCGCAGGGGAACACTGAAGCTTTCTTT
CASSPQGNTEAFF
>TRBJ1-3|.|TRBV5-4|TRBD1
TGTGCCAGCAGCTGGGACAGGGCAAACACCATATATTTT
CASSWDRANTIYF
>TRBJ1-1|.|TRBV5-1|.
TGCGCCAGCAGCTTGGACCAGGGTGCGAGGACTGAAGCTTTCTTT
CASSLDQGARTEAFF
>TRBJ2-7|.|TRBV11-3|.
TGTGCCAGCAGCTTAGCTTCCGGCTACGAGCAGTACTTC
CASSLASGYEQYF
>TRBJ1-4|once|TRBV5-1|.
TGCGCCAGCAGCTTGGCTGAGGCGACTGAAAAACTGTTTTTT
CASSLAEATEKLFF
>TRBJ1-5|.|TRBV5-6|TRBD1
TGTGCCAGCAGTCGTACCGGGACAGGGGTCCGGGCCCAGCATTTT
CASSRTGTGVRAQHF
>TRBJ2-3|.|TRBV4-2|TRBD2
TGTGCCAGCAGCCAAGATAGGGCTAGCGGGGGGGCAGATACGCAGTATTTT
CASSQDRASGGADTQYF
>TRBJ1-2|.|TRBV7-2|.
TGTGCCAGCAGCCCTGACAGAAACTATGGCTACACCTTC
CASSPDRNYGYTF
>TRBJ1-5|.|TRBV28|TRBD1
TGTGCCAGCAGTGGGACTGGGACAGGCAGACAGCCCCAGCATTTT
CASSGTGTGRQPQHF
>TRBJ2-7|.|TRBV9|.
TGTGCCAGCAGCGTAGAAGGGACAAGCTACGAGCAGTACTTC
CASSVEGTSYEQYF
>TRBJ2-4|.|TRBV11-2|.
TGTGCCAGCAGCTTACACGACAGAGTTTTAGCCAAAAACATTCAGTACTTC
CASSLHDRVLAKNIQYF
>TRBJ1-1|.|TRBV19|TRBD1
TGTGCCAGTAGTATATGGGACAGGGGGACTGAAGCTTTCTTT
CASSIWDRGTEAFF
>TRBJ1-2|.|TRBV7-6|TRBD1
TGTGCCAGCAGCATCGACAGGGTTTCAGGCTACACCTTC
CASSIDRVSGYTF
>TRBJ1-4|once|TRBV30|.
TGTGCCTGGTCCCAGGTTCGAACTAATGAAAAACTGTTTTTT
CAWSQVRTNEKLFF